Listed below are T cell receptor beta chains from one sample, sequenced in a study of blood T cell repertoires in COVID-19. Profiled with immunoSEQ multiplex PCR; TCRdb holds only in-frame clones, not every one. This table holds fewer than 150,000 clones, around 90% found once. The sample was peripheral blood. Every receptor here comes from a human donor in a cohort sampled during active COVID-19. The CDR3 runs from the conserved cysteine through the conserved F or W. The order of the fields is V gene, clone size, D gene, J gene, CDR3 protein, CDR3 DNA. A D gene is named only where the DNA matches it firmly. Size values are once, few and many counts, or a class for expanded clones, and some rows have none.

v_gene: TRBV20-1
abundance: once
d_gene: TRBD1
j_gene: TRBJ1-2
CDR3aa: CSASSGGYGYTF
CDR3nt: TGCAGTGCTAGTTCAGGGGGGTATGGCTACACCTTC

v_gene: TRBV3-1/TRBV3-2
abundance: once
d_gene: NA
j_gene: TRBJ1-5
CDR3aa: CASSPGGALVNQPQHF
CDR3nt: TGTGCCAGCAGCCCCGGGGGGGCCCTAGTCAATCAGCCCCAGCATTTT

v_gene: TRBV19
abundance: NA
d_gene: NA
j_gene: TRBJ2-7
CDR3aa: CASSMRQESYEQYF
CDR3nt: TGTGCCAGTAGTATGAGACAGGAGAGCTACGAGCAGTACTTC

v_gene: TRBV30
abundance: NA
d_gene: NA
j_gene: TRBJ1-6
CDR3aa: CAWSVRESSYNSPLHF
CDR3nt: TGTGCCTGGAGTGTACGCGAGAGCTCCTATAATTCACCCCTCCACTTT

v_gene: TRBV3-1/TRBV3-2
abundance: NA
d_gene: NA
j_gene: TRBJ2-1
CDR3aa: CASSQDFLESPASYNEQFF
CDR3nt: TGTGCCAGCAGCCAAGACTTTCTAGAAAGCCCAGCCTCCTACAATGAGCAGTTCTTC

v_gene: TRBV5-1
abundance: NA
d_gene: TRBD1
j_gene: TRBJ1-1
CDR3aa: CASSQGQGTPNTEAFF
CDR3nt: TGCGCCAGCAGCCAGGGACAGGGGACACCGAACACTGAAGCTTTCTTT

v_gene: TRBV6-2/TRBV6-3
abundance: NA
d_gene: NA
j_gene: TRBJ2-7
CDR3aa: CASSRRLAVIRGGEQYF
CDR3nt: TGTGCCAGCAGTCGTCGGCTAGCGGTGATAAGGGGGGGCGAGCAGTACTTC

v_gene: TRBV15
abundance: NA
d_gene: NA
j_gene: TRBJ2-1
CDR3aa: CATSRRFGGENEQFF
CDR3nt: TGTGCCACCAGCAGACGCTTCGGGGGAGAGAATGAGCAGTTCTTC

v_gene: TRBV5-1
abundance: NA
d_gene: TRBD1
j_gene: TRBJ2-6
CDR3aa: CASSAPRQGFSGANVLTF
CDR3nt: TGCGCCAGCAGCGCCCCGAGACAGGGGTTCTCTGGGGCCAACGTCCTGACTTTC

v_gene: TRBV2
abundance: NA
d_gene: NA
j_gene: TRBJ1-4
CDR3aa: CASGTITREKLFF
CDR3nt: TGTGCCAGCGGTACCATCACTAGGGAAAAACTGTTTTTT

v_gene: TRBV27
abundance: NA
d_gene: TRBD1
j_gene: TRBJ2-7
CDR3aa: CATHPRQGVVYEQYF
CDR3nt: TGTGCCACCCACCCCCGACAGGGGGTTGTCTACGAGCAGTACTTC

v_gene: TRBV29-1
abundance: NA
d_gene: NA
j_gene: TRBJ1-1
CDR3aa: CSVEHSESRVNTEAFF
CDR3nt: TGCAGCGTTGAACACTCCGAGTCGAGGGTGAACACTGAAGCTTTCTTT

v_gene: TRBV11-3
abundance: NA
d_gene: NA
j_gene: TRBJ2-1
CDR3aa: CASSLEGYVNEQFF
CDR3nt: TGTGCCAGCAGCTTAGAGGGCTACGTGAATGAGCAGTTCTTC

v_gene: TRBV5-1
abundance: NA
d_gene: TRBD2
j_gene: TRBJ2-5
CDR3aa: CASSLPSGGSGETQYF
CDR3nt: TGCGCCAGCAGCTTGCCCAGCGGGGGCTCGGGGGAGACCCAGTACTTC

v_gene: TRBV2
abundance: NA
d_gene: TRBD1
j_gene: TRBJ2-3
CDR3aa: CASSEEQGSTDTQYF
CDR3nt: TGTGCCAGCAGTGAAGAACAGGGGAGCACAGATACGCAGTATTTT

v_gene: TRBV19
abundance: NA
d_gene: NA
j_gene: TRBJ2-7
CDR3aa: CASSTGNLGGEQYF
CDR3nt: TGTGCCAGTAGTACCGGGAACTTAGGAGGCGAGCAGTACTTC

v_gene: TRBV4-1
abundance: NA
d_gene: TRBD1
j_gene: TRBJ1-4
CDR3aa: CASSQGVYEKLFF
CDR3nt: TGCGCCAGCTCACAGGGGGTTTATGAAAAACTGTTTTTT

v_gene: TRBV18
abundance: NA
d_gene: NA
j_gene: TRBJ1-2
CDR3aa: CASSPQGVNGYTF
CDR3nt: TGTGCCAGCTCACCACAAGGGGTAAATGGCTACACCTTC

v_gene: TRBV10-3
abundance: NA
d_gene: TRBD2
j_gene: TRBJ2-7
CDR3aa: CAIRTGLANGEQYF
CDR3nt: TGTGCCATCAGGACGGGACTAGCGAATGGCGAGCAGTACTTC

v_gene: TRBV7-9
abundance: NA
d_gene: NA
j_gene: TRBJ2-2
CDR3aa: CASSFDRLNTGELFF
CDR3nt: TGTGCCAGCAGCTTTGACAGACTGAACACCGGGGAGCTGTTTTTT

v_gene: TRBV6-1
abundance: NA
d_gene: TRBD2
j_gene: TRBJ2-7
CDR3aa: CASSELPSGYEQYF
CDR3nt: TGTGCCAGCAGTGAATTACCTAGCGGGTACGAGCAGTACTTC

v_gene: TRBV9
abundance: NA
d_gene: NA
j_gene: TRBJ2-2
CDR3aa: CASSASSFAGELFF
CDR3nt: TGTGCCAGCAGCGCCTCTAGTTTCGCCGGGGAGCTGTTTTTT

v_gene: TRBV19
abundance: few
d_gene: NA
j_gene: TRBJ1-6
CDR3aa: CASTRTRGGNSPLHF
CDR3nt: TGTGCCAGTACCAGGACCCGGGGAGGGAATTCACCCCTCCACTTT

v_gene: TRBV11-3
abundance: NA
d_gene: NA
j_gene: TRBJ2-3
CDR3aa: CASSLTSFGTDTQYF
CDR3nt: TGTGCCAGCAGCTTAACTAGTTTCGGCACAGATACGCAGTATTTT

v_gene: TRBV28
abundance: once
d_gene: NA
j_gene: TRBJ2-1
CDR3aa: CASSPLYGGTNEQFF
CDR3nt: TGTGCCAGCAGTCCACTCTACGGAGGGACCAATGAGCAGTTCTTC

v_gene: TRBV11-3
abundance: NA
d_gene: TRBD1
j_gene: TRBJ2-3
CDR3aa: CASSLTGDAGTDTQYF
CDR3nt: TGTGCCAGCAGTTTGACAGGGGACGCGGGCACAGATACGCAGTATTTT

v_gene: TRBV18
abundance: NA
d_gene: NA
j_gene: TRBJ1-1
CDR3aa: CASSPARGGDTEAFF
CDR3nt: TGTGCCAGCTCACCAGCCCGGGGCGGGGACACTGAAGCTTTCTTT

v_gene: TRBV28
abundance: NA
d_gene: NA
j_gene: TRBJ2-7
CDR3aa: CATRGGGGSYEQYF
CDR3nt: TGTGCCACGCGTGGGGGAGGGGGCTCCTACGAGCAGTACTTC

v_gene: TRBV14
abundance: NA
d_gene: NA
j_gene: TRBJ1-2
CDR3aa: CASSQVARGYGYTF
CDR3nt: TGTGCCAGCAGCCAAGTGGCCAGGGGTTATGGCTACACCTTC

v_gene: TRBV5-4
abundance: NA
d_gene: NA
j_gene: TRBJ2-1
CDR3aa: CASSPRGRGGLGEQFF
CDR3nt: TGTGCCAGCAGCCCAAGGGGGAGGGGTGGGCTCGGTGAGCAGTTCTTC

v_gene: TRBV6-5
abundance: NA
d_gene: TRBD1
j_gene: TRBJ1-5
CDR3aa: CASSYSTGNKQPQHF
CDR3nt: TGTGCCAGCAGTTACTCGACAGGGAATAAACAGCCCCAGCATTTT

v_gene: TRBV6-5
abundance: NA
d_gene: NA
j_gene: TRBJ2-7
CDR3aa: CASSPLSQAYEQYF
CDR3nt: TGTGCCAGCAGTCCCCTAAGTCAGGCCTACGAGCAGTACTTC

v_gene: TRBV7-9
abundance: once
d_gene: TRBD2
j_gene: TRBJ2-4
CDR3aa: CASSGLAGMGKNIQYF
CDR3nt: TGTGCCAGCTCGGGGCTAGCGGGGATGGGCAAAAACATTCAGTACTTC

v_gene: TRBV19
abundance: NA
d_gene: NA
j_gene: TRBJ1-2
CDR3aa: CASSISRGSNYGYTF
CDR3nt: TGTGCCAGTAGTATTTCCCGCGGATCTAACTATGGCTACACCTTC

v_gene: TRBV5-4
abundance: NA
d_gene: TRBD2
j_gene: TRBJ2-5
CDR3aa: CASSRPFGSSGGPVETQYF
CDR3nt: TGTGCCAGCAGCAGACCCTTTGGTTCTAGCGGGGGTCCCGTTGAGACCCAGTACTTC

v_gene: TRBV4-1
abundance: NA
d_gene: TRBD2
j_gene: TRBJ2-1
CDR3aa: CASSRSGLAGELYNEQFF
CDR3nt: TGCGCCAGCAGCCGATCGGGACTAGCGGGAGAGCTATACAATGAGCAGTTCTTC

v_gene: TRBV19
abundance: NA
d_gene: TRBD1
j_gene: TRBJ1-1
CDR3aa: CASSPRGLTGTTEAFF
CDR3nt: TGTGCCAGTAGTCCTCGGGGGCTGACAGGGACCACTGAAGCTTTCTTT

v_gene: TRBV5-4
abundance: NA
d_gene: TRBD1
j_gene: TRBJ2-7
CDR3aa: CASSPRTGSYEQYF
CDR3nt: TGTGCCAGCAGCCCTAGGACAGGTTCCTACGAGCAGTACTTC

v_gene: TRBV24-1
abundance: NA
d_gene: NA
j_gene: TRBJ2-5
CDR3aa: CATSDQWQETQYF
CDR3nt: TGTGCCACCAGTGATCAGTGGCAAGAGACCCAGTACTTC

v_gene: TRBV7-9
abundance: NA
d_gene: NA
j_gene: TRBJ2-3
CDR3aa: CASSLFQAGDTQYF
CDR3nt: TGTGCCAGCAGCTTATTCCAGGCCGGAGATACGCAGTATTTT

v_gene: TRBV13
abundance: NA
d_gene: NA
j_gene: TRBJ2-7
CDR3aa: CASSSLKDRSRSYEQYF
CDR3nt: TGTGCCAGCAGCTCGCTGAAAGACAGGTCCCGCTCCTACGAGCAGTACTTC

v_gene: TRBV10-1
abundance: NA
d_gene: NA
j_gene: TRBJ2-2
CDR3aa: CASSPGANTGELFF
CDR3nt: TGCGCCAGCAGTCCCGGGGCGAACACCGGGGAGCTGTTTTTT

v_gene: TRBV11-3
abundance: NA
d_gene: NA
j_gene: TRBJ2-5
CDR3aa: CASSLDPSTETQYF
CDR3nt: TGTGCCAGCAGCTTAGATCCTAGCACGGAGACCCAGTACTTC

v_gene: TRBV28
abundance: NA
d_gene: TRBD1
j_gene: TRBJ1-4
CDR3aa: CASSLEGTGTNEKLFF
CDR3nt: TGTGCCAGCAGTTTAGAAGGGACAGGGACTAATGAAAAACTGTTTTTT

v_gene: TRBV29-1
abundance: NA
d_gene: TRBD2
j_gene: TRBJ2-7
CDR3aa: CSVLTTGTSRYYEQYF
CDR3nt: TGCAGCGTGCTTACCACCGGGACTAGCCGGTACTACGAGCAGTACTTC

v_gene: TRBV12-3/TRBV12-4
abundance: NA
d_gene: NA
j_gene: TRBJ2-5
CDR3aa: CASSPLPGAQYF
CDR3nt: TGTGCCAGCAGTCCTCTCCCCGGGGCCCAGTACTTC

v_gene: TRBV10-2
abundance: NA
d_gene: TRBD2
j_gene: TRBJ2-7
CDR3aa: CASSDIAGGAYEQYF
CDR3nt: TGCGCCAGCAGTGACATAGCGGGAGGGGCCTACGAGCAGTACTTC

v_gene: TRBV6-5
abundance: NA
d_gene: TRBD2
j_gene: TRBJ2-1
CDR3aa: CASRFLAGGPGEQFF
CDR3nt: TGTGCCAGCCGTTTTCTAGCGGGAGGGCCGGGCGAGCAGTTCTTC

v_gene: TRBV7-6
abundance: NA
d_gene: TRBD2
j_gene: TRBJ2-3
CDR3aa: CASSTGLAGGYTQYF
CDR3nt: TGTGCCAGCAGCACAGGACTAGCGGGGGGATATACGCAGTATTTT

v_gene: TRBV5-1
abundance: NA
d_gene: NA
j_gene: TRBJ1-2
CDR3aa: CASSPNSGISGYTF
CDR3nt: TGCGCCAGCAGCCCAAATTCCGGGATTTCTGGCTACACCTTC

v_gene: TRBV4-1
abundance: NA
d_gene: NA
j_gene: TRBJ1-3
CDR3aa: CASSDQGYSGNTIYF
CDR3nt: TGCGCCAGCAGCGATCAGGGCTACTCTGGAAACACCATATATTTT

v_gene: TRBV28
abundance: NA
d_gene: TRBD1
j_gene: TRBJ2-5
CDR3aa: CASSLRGQTQETQYF
CDR3nt: TGTGCCAGCAGTTTAAGGGGACAGACACAAGAGACCCAGTACTTC

v_gene: TRBV6-2/TRBV6-3
abundance: NA
d_gene: TRBD2
j_gene: TRBJ2-3
CDR3aa: CASSYRHSSGIPTDTQYF
CDR3nt: TGTGCCAGCAGTTACCGCCATTCTAGCGGCATTCCCACAGATACGCAGTATTTT

v_gene: TRBV24-1
abundance: NA
d_gene: TRBD2
j_gene: TRBJ2-3
CDR3aa: CATSDRTSGSTDTQYF
CDR3nt: TGTGCCACCAGTGATAGGACTAGCGGGAGCACAGATACGCAGTATTTT

v_gene: TRBV30
abundance: NA
d_gene: NA
j_gene: TRBJ1-4
CDR3aa: CAWSDYGGVNEKLFF
CDR3nt: TGTGCCTGGAGCGACTATGGGGGGGTTAATGAAAAACTGTTTTTT